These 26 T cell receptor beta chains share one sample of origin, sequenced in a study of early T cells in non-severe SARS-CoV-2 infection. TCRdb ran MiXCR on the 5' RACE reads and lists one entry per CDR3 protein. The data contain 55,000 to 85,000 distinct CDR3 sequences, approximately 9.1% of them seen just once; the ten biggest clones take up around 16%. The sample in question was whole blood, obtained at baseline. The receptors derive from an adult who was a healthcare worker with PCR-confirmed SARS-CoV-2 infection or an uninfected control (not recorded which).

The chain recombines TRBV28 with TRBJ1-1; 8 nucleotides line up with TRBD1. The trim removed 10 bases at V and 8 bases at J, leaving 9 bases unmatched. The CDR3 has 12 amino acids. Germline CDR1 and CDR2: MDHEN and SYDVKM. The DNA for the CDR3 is TGTGCCACCAAACAGGGGGGAAGGGAAGCTTTCTTT. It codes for CATKQGGREAFF.

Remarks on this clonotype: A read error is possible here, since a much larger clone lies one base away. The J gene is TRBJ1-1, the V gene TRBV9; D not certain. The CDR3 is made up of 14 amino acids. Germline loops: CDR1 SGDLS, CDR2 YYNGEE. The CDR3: CASSVVPENTVAFF. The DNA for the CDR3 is TGTGCCAGCAGCGTAGTTCCGGAGAACACTGTAGCTTTCTTT.

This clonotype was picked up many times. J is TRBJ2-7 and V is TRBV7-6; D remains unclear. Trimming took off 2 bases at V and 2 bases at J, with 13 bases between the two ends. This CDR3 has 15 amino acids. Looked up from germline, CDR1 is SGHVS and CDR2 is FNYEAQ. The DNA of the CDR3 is TGTGCCAGCAGCTTAACCGGGTCTAATCCCTACGAGCAGTACTTC. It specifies CASSLTGSNPYEQYF. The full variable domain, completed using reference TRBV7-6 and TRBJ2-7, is GAGVSQSPRYKVTKRGQDVALRCDPISGHVSLYWYRQALGQGPEFLTYFNYEAQQDKSGLPNDRFSAERPEGSISTLTIQRTEQRDSAMYRCASSLTGSNPYEQYFGPGTRLTVT.

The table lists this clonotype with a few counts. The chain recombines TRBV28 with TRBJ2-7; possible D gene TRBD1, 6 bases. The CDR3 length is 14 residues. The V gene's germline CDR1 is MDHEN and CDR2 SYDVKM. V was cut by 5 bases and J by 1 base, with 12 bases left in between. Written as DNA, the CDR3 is TGTGCCAGCAGTGTAGGAGGACAGTCCTACGAGCAGTACTTC. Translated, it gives CASSVGGQSYEQYF.

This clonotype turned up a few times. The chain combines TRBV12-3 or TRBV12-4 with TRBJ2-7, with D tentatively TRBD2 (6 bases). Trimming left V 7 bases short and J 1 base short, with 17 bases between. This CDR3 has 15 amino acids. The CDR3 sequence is CASTEGRRTSYEQYF. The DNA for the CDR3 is TGTGCCAGCACCGAGGGGAGGAGGACGTCCTACGAGCAGTACTTC.

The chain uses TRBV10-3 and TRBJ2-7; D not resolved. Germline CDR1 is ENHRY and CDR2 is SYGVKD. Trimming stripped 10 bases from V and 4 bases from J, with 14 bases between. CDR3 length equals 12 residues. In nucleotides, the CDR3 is TGTGCCAGAGCCGGGCCCTCATACGAGCAGTACTTC. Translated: CARAGPSYEQYF.

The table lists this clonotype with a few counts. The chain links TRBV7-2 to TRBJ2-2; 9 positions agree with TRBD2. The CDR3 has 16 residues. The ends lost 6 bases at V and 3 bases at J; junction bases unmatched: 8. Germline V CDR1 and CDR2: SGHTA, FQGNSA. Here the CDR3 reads CASSSKIAGDTGELFF. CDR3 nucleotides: TGTGCCAGCAGTTCAAAAATAGCGGGAGACACCGGGGAGCTGTTTTTT.

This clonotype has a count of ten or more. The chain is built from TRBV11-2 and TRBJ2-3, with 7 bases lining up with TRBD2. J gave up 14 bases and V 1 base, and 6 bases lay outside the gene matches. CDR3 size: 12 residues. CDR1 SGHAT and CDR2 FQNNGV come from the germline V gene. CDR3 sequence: CASSLGAGAPYF. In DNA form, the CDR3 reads TGTGCCAGCAGCTTAGGGGCGGGAGCGCCGTATTTT.

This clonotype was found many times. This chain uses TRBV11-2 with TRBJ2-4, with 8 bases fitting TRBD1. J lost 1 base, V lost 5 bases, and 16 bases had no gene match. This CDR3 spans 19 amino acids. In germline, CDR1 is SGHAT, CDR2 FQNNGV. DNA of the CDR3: TGTGCCAGCAGCGATATCAGGGGGCTGGGTGGTCAGGCCAAAAACATTCAGTACTTC. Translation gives CASSDIRGLGGQAKNIQYF. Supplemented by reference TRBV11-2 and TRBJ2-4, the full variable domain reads EAGVAQSPRYKIIEKRQSVAFWCNPISGHATLYWYQQILGQGPKLLIQFQNNGVVDDSQLPKDRFSAERLKGVDSTLKIQPAKLEDSAVYLCASSDIRGLGGQAKNIQYFGAGTRLSVL.

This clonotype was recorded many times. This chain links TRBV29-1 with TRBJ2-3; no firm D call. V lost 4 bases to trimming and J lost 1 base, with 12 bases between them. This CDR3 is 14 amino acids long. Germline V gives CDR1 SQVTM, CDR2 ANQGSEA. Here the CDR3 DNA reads TGCAGCGTTGTCCCCCCGTCGCGCACAGATACGCAGTATTTT. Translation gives CSVVPPSRTDTQYF.

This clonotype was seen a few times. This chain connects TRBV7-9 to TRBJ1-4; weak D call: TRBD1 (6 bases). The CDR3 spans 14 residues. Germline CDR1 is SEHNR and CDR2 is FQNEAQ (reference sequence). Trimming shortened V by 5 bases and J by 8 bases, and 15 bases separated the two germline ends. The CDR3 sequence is CASSPGGGGEKLFF. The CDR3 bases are TGTGCCAGCAGCCCGGGAGGGGGTGGCGAAAAACTGTTTTTT.

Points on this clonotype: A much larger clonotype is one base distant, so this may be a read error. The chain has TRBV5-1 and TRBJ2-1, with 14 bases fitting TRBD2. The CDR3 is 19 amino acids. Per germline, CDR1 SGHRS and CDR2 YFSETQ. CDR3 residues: CTSSPGLAGAPLSYNEQFF. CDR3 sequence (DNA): TGCACCAGCAGCCCGGGACTAGCGGGAGCTCCCCTCTCCTACAATGAGCAGTTCTTC.

The CDR3: CASSLLESSYNEQFF. The DNA for the CDR3 is TGTGCCAGCAGCTTATTGGAAAGCTCCTACAATGAGCAGTTCTTC. V and J are TRBV7-2 and TRBJ2-1, with D unclear. The CDR3 covers 15 residues. Germline loops: CDR1 SGHTA, CDR2 FQGNSA. Trimming removed 2 bases at V and 0 bases at J, with 8 bases between. The full variable domain, rest sourced from reference TRBV7-2 and TRBJ2-1, is GAGVSQSPSNKVTEKGKDVELRCDPISGHTALYWYRQSLGQGLEFLIYFQGNSAPDKSGLPSDRFSAERTGGSVSTLTIQRTQQEDSAVYLCASSLLESSYNEQFFGPGTRLTVL.

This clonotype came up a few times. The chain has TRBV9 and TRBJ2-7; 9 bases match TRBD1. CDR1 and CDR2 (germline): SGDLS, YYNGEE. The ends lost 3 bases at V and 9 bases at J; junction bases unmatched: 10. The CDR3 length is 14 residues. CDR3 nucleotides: TGTGCCAGCAGCGACCGGACAGGGGTAGGCGTGCAGTACTTC. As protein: CASSDRTGVGVQYF. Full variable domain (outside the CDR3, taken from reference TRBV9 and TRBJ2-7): DSGVTQTPKHLITATGQRVTLRCSPRSGDLSVYWYQQSLDQGLQFLIQYYNGEERAKGNILERFSAQQFPDLHSELNLSSLELGDSALYFCASSDRTGVGVQYFGPGTRLTVT.

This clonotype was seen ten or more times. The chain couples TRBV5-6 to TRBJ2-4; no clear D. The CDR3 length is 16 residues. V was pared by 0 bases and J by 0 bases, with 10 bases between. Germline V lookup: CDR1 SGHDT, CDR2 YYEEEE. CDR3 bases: TGTGCCAGCAGCTTGGGGGCATTACTAGCCAAAAACATTCAGTACTTC. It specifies CASSLGALLAKNIQYF.

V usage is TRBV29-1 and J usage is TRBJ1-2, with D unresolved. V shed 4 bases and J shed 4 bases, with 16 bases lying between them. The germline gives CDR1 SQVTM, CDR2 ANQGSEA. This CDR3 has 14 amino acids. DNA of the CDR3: TGCAGCGTTGCTACGTGGAGCCGGGGCTATGGCTACACCTTC. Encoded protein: CSVATWSRGYGYTF.

The CDR3 DNA follows: TGTGCCAGCGGTCCCTCCACAGATACGCAGTATTTT. It is translated as CASGPSTDTQYF. The chain is built from TRBV6-6 and TRBJ2-3, with D hard to call. The CDR3 loop spans 12 amino acids. V was clipped by 8 bases and J by 2 bases, with 8 bases between them. Germline lookup yields CDR1 MNHNY and CDR2 SVGAGI (reference sequence).

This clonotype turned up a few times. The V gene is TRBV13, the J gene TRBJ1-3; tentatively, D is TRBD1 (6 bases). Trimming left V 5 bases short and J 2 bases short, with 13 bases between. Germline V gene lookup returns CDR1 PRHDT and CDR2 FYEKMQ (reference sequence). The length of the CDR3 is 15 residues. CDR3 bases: TGTGCCAGCAGCCTCCTACAGGGTGCTGGAAACACCATATATTTT. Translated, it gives CASSLLQGAGNTIYF.

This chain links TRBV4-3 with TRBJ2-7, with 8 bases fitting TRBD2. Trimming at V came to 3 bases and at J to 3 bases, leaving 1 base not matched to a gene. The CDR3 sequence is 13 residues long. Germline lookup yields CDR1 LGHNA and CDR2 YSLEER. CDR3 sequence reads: CASSHTSGYEQYF. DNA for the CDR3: TGCGCCAGCAGCCACACTAGCGGCTACGAGCAGTACTTC.

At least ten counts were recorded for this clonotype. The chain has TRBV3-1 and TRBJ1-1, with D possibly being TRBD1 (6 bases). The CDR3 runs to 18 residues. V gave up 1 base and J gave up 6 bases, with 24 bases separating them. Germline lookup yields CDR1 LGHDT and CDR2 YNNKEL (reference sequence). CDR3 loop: CASSQASGVSFSGAEAFF. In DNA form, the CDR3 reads TGTGCCAGCAGCCAAGCCTCAGGGGTTTCCTTTAGCGGCGCTGAAGCTTTCTTT.

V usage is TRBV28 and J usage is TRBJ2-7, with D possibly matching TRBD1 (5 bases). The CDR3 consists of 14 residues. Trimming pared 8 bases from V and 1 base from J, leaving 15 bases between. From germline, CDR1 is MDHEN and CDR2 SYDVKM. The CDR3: CASSDPQGSYEQYF. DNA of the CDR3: TGTGCCAGCTCCGACCCCCAGGGATCCTACGAGCAGTACTTC.

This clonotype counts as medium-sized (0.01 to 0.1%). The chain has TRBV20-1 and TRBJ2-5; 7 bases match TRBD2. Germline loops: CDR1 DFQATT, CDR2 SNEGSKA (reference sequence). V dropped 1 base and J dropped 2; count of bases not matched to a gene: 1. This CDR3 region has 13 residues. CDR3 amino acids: CSARGGGQETQYF. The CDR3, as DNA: TGCAGTGCTAGAGGGGGGGGACAAGAGACCCAGTACTTC.

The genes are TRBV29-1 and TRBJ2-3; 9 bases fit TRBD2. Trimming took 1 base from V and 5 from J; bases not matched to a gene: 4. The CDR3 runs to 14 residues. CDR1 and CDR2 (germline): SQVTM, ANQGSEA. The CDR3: CSVEVWTSVDTQYF. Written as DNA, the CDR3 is TGCAGCGTTGAAGTTTGGACTAGCGTAGATACGCAGTATTTT.

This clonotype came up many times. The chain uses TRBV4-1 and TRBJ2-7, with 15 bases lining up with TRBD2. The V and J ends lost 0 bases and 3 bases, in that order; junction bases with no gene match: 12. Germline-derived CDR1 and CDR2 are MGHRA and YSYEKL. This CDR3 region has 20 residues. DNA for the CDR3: TGCGCCAGCAGCCAAGATTCCCTCCGGACTAGCGGGAGGGCCGACTACGAGCAGTACTTC. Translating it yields CASSQDSLRTSGRADYEQYF.

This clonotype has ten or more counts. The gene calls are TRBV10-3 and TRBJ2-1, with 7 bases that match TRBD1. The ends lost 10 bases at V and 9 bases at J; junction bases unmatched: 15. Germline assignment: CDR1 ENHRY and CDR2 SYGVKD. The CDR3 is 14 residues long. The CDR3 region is CATRGGVPGSEQFF. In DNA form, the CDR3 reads TGTGCCACGAGAGGGGGCGTCCCCGGCAGTGAGCAGTTCTTC.

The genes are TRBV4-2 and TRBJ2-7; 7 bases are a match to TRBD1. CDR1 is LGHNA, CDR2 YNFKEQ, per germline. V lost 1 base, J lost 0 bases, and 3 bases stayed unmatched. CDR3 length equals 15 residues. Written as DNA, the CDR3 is TGTGCCAGCAGCCAAGGTACAGGGGCCTCCTACGAGCAGTACTTC. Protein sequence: CASSQGTGASYEQYF.